This T cell receptor (beta chain) derives from a study of OX40 agonist ivuxolimab in advanced cancers. Data came from immunoSEQ multiplex PCR; TCRdb stores just in-frame clones and leaves some out. Of approximately 77,000 clones detected, just over 90% appear once; the ten largest clones hold around 5.1%. V lost 3 bases to trimming and J lost 3 bases; unmatched junction nucleotides: 12. The CDR3 covers 16 residues. Germline assignment: CDR1 SGHNT and CDR2 YYREEE (reference sequence). The receptor was derived from an adult with an advanced solid tumor such as melanoma, head and neck, liver or kidney cancer. This sample comprised CD4+ or CD8+ T cells sorted from blood, obtained in a trial of the OX40 agonist ivuxolimab. The chain couples TRBV5-4 to TRBJ2-7; 7 bases align to TRBD2. The CDR3 reads CASSSLKGGINYEQYF. CDR3 in DNA: TGTGCCAGCAGCTCCTTGAAGGGAGGGATAAACTACGAGCAGTACTTC.